Described below is a single T cell receptor (beta chain) sequence and its context. The entry originates in a study of blood T cell repertoires in COVID-19. Overall study: From T cells, B-cell-depleted T cells, or PBMCs came the material, which was cDNA or gDNA.

During active infection, Seattle patients enrolled and were then monitored through disease. Germline V gives CDR1 MDHEN, CDR2 SYDVKM. The CDR3 consists of 12 residues. Deletions cut 2 bases from V and 5 bases from J, with 7 bases between. Original handling: Amplification from reference gene primers served as the basis for estimated nucleated cell counts. Measured with immunoSEQ multiplex PCR; TCRdb has only the in-frame clones, and not every one. V, J and clone size are those of that table, while D and trimming were read from the DNA. The data show over 150,000 clones, approximately 90% seen once. Sample: peripheral blood. This receptor was identified in a man aged 18 to 30 with COVID-19, enrolled during active disease. The chain is built from TRBV28 and TRBJ2-7; D remains ambiguous. This CDR3 is CASSLENHEQYF. Here the CDR3 DNA reads TGTGCCAGCAGTTTAGAGAACCACGAGCAGTACTTC.